The 21 T cell receptor beta chains presented below share a single source sample, sequenced in a study of cytomegalovirus exposure and HLA in healthy donors. The study ran its PCR with 60 Vbeta and 13 Jbeta primers. Profiling relied on immunoSEQ multiplex PCR, and the TCRdb table lists in-frame clones only, not all of them. This table has some 70,000 clones, under 85% appearing once. Sequencing used PBMCs. These receptors all come from a male donor in good health and CMV-seropositive.

This sequence joins TRBV27 and TRBJ1-2; a possible D gene is TRBD1 (6 bases). CDR3 size: 16 residues. The V end was cut by 6 bases, the J end by 1 base, with 18 bases between. The germline V gene encodes CDR1 MNHEY and CDR2 SMNVEV (reference sequence). CDR3 residues: CASSLSTGQFNYGYTF. CDR3 sequence (DNA): TGTGCCAGCAGCCTATCGACAGGACAATTTAACTATGGCTACACCTTC.

The genes are TRBV29-1 and TRBJ2-1, with TRBD2 matching 8 bases. This CDR3 comprises 15 residues. V trimming: 2 bases; J trimming: 9 bases; junction bases outside the gene matches: 12. Germline CDR1 and CDR2: SQVTM and ANQGSEA. As DNA, the CDR3 is TGCAGCGTTGAATTAATAGCGGGATTAACGTCTGAGCAGTTCTTC. Residues: CSVELIAGLTSEQFF.

The chain carries TRBV11-2 and TRBJ1-4; D might be TRBD1 (6 bases). With 5 bases removed from V and 7 bases from J, the gap between germline ends came to 17 bases. The V gene's germline CDR1 is SGHAT and CDR2 FQNNGV. This CDR3 comprises 15 residues. CDR3 in amino acids: CASSHEGVVAEKLFF. The CDR3 region has the DNA TGTGCCAGCAGCCACGAGGGGGTTGTAGCTGAAAAACTGTTTTTT.

This chain uses TRBV6-1 with TRBJ2-5; D might be TRBD1 (6 bases). The CDR3 runs to 13 residues. Germline V gives CDR1 MNHNS, CDR2 SASEGT. With 7 bases removed from V and 1 base from J, the gap between germline ends came to 10 bases. The CDR3 DNA is TGTGCCAGCAATCGGGACATCCAAGAGACCCAGTACTTC. This codes for CASNRDIQETQYF.

This clone was detected only a few times. V and J are TRBV4-1 and TRBJ1-4, with no clear D. Trimming removed 7 bases at V and 2 bases at J, with 17 bases between. In germline, CDR1 is MGHRA, CDR2 YSYEKL. CDR3 length: 16 residues. CDR3 residues: CASTTAPERTNEKLFF. In DNA, the CDR3 is TGCGCCAGCACCACCGCCCCGGAGCGGACTAATGAAAAACTGTTTTTT.

This chain uses TRBV29-1 with TRBJ1-2; tentative D call: TRBD1 (6 bases). CDR1 is SQVTM, CDR2 ANQGSEA, per germline. V was trimmed by 2 bases and J by 8 bases, leaving 12 bases between them. This CDR3 comprises 12 residues. The CDR3 is CSVELGGRGYTF. Here the CDR3 DNA reads TGCAGCGTTGAACTAGGGGGTAGAGGCTACACCTTC.

The chain couples TRBV7-9 to TRBJ1-1; 10 nucleotides line up with TRBD1. The CDR3 is 15 amino acids. The germline V gene has CDR1 SEHNR and CDR2 FQNEAQ (reference sequence). V shed 4 bases and J 7 bases; nucleotides not matched to a gene: 9. In DNA form, the CDR3 reads TGTGCCAGCAGCTCCCCAAGACAGGGGGCAAGTGAAGCTTTCTTT. It translates to CASSSPRQGASEAFF.

This clone came up a few times. The chain uses TRBV28 and TRBJ1-2; no reliable D call. Germline lookup yields CDR1 MDHEN and CDR2 SYDVKM. Between the trimmed V and J ends, which lost 6 bases and 0 bases, there was a span of 11 bases. CDR3 size: 14 residues. The chain's CDR3 is CASRINAANYGYTF. CDR3 coding DNA: TGTGCCAGCAGAATTAACGCGGCTAACTATGGCTACACCTTC.

The rearrangement uses TRBV9 and TRBJ2-1, with D maybe TRBD2 (6 bases). V lost 4 bases to trimming and J lost 1 base, with 12 bases between them. CDR3 length equals 15 residues. Germline CDR1 SGDLS, CDR2 YYNGEE. The CDR3 here is CASSSGRLSYNEQFF. The CDR3 DNA follows: TGTGCCAGCAGCTCTGGGAGGTTGTCCTACAATGAGCAGTTCTTC.

The V gene is TRBV7-9, the J gene TRBJ2-1; weak D call: TRBD1 (6 bases). Per germline, CDR1 SEHNR and CDR2 FQNEAQ (reference sequence). The V end was cut by 2 bases, the J end by 12 bases, with 20 bases between. The CDR3 has 15 residues. The CDR3 region has the DNA TGTGCCAGCAGCTTAACGTCGACAGGTCCTTGGGGGCAGTTCTTC. Amino acids: CASSLTSTGPWGQFF.

The chain employs TRBV18 and TRBJ2-7; 7 bases fit TRBD1. In germline, CDR1 is KGHSH, CDR2 LQKENI. The CDR3 is 15 amino acids. The junction had 6 bases not matched to a gene; V was cut back by 1 base and J by 3 bases. The CDR3 loop is CASSPRGQRYYEQYF. CDR3 nucleotides: TGTGCCAGCTCACCACGGGGACAGAGATACTACGAGCAGTACTTC.

The J gene is TRBJ1-3, the V gene TRBV6-1; D gene ambiguous. The CDR3 runs 17 residues. Per germline, CDR1 MNHNS and CDR2 SASEGT. The germline V and J ends were trimmed by 2 bases and 0 bases, with 14 bases remaining between them. The CDR3 DNA sequence: TGTGCCAGCAGTGAATGGGTCGGTGCTAGCTCTGGAAACACCATATATTTT. This gives the protein CASSEWVGASSGNTIYF.

The rearrangement links TRBV2 to TRBJ2-1; TRBD2 might be the D (5 bases). V was cut by 7 bases and J by 0 bases, with 13 bases left in between. This CDR3 is built from 15 residues. Germline V gene sequence: CDR1 SNHLY, CDR2 FYNNEI. CDR3 residues: CASMVDGLSYNEQFF. The CDR3 coding sequence is TGTGCCAGCATGGTGGACGGACTCTCCTACAATGAGCAGTTCTTC.

The V gene is TRBV7-9, the J gene TRBJ1-2; TRBD1 agrees at 10 bases. The CDR3 spans 14 residues. CDR1 is SEHNR, CDR2 FQNEAQ, per germline (reference sequence). V trimming: 1 base; J trimming: 7 bases; junction bases outside the gene matches: 3. CDR3 bases: TGTGCCAGCAGCTTAGGGGGACAGGGGCGTGGCTACACCTTC. Translating it yields CASSLGGQGRGYTF.

This clone was picked up a small number of times. The sample has other DNA sequences that encode this CDR3 too. The V gene is TRBV5-1, the J gene TRBJ2-7, with D possibly being TRBD2 (6 bases). V was cut by 4 bases and J by 4 bases, with 12 bases left in between. Per the germline V gene, CDR1 is SGHRS and CDR2 is YFSETQ. The CDR3 spans 13 residues. The CDR3 region is CASSPGTLYEQYF. CDR3 nucleotides: TGCGCCAGCAGCCCAGGGACTCTTTACGAGCAGTACTTC.

A few counts support this clone. The V call is TRBV28, the J call TRBJ2-7; D is unclear. V shed 6 bases and J shed 1 base, with 4 bases lying between them. CDR1 is MDHEN and CDR2 is SYDVKM in the germline V gene. The CDR3 covers 11 residues. Here the CDR3 DNA reads TGTGCCAGCAGCCAGTCCTACGAGCAGTACTTC. Its translation is CASSQSYEQYF.

This clone has only one observation. The chain uses TRBV7-9 and TRBJ2-7; D may be TRBD1 (6 bases). Trimming removed 4 bases from V and 5 bases from J, with 15 bases in between. The CDR3 has 14 amino acids. Germline loops: CDR1 SEHNR, CDR2 FQNEAQ (reference sequence). CDR3 nucleotides: TGTGCCAGCAGCTATTTAACAGGGCCACACGAGCAGTACTTC. This gives the protein CASSYLTGPHEQYF.

The chain combines TRBV6-5 with TRBJ2-7; TRBD1 matches at 11 bases. The CDR3 sequence is 15 residues long. Germline V gene lookup returns CDR1 MNHEY and CDR2 SVGAGI. The trim removed 5 bases at V and 0 bases at J, leaving 3 bases unmatched. CDR3 sequence reads: CASSAGTGGSYEQYF. The DNA for the CDR3 is TGTGCCAGCAGTGCCGGGACAGGGGGCTCCTACGAGCAGTACTTC.

Details on this clone: The junction departs from the called germline gene at one end, perhaps through a read error. V usage is TRBV4-2 and J usage is TRBJ2-2; 8 positions agree with TRBD1. CDR1 LGHNA and CDR2 YNFKEQ come from the germline V gene. This CDR3 contains 13 residues. CDR3 region: CASSPGGTGGLFF. CDR3 DNA: TGTGCCAGCAGTCCAGGGGGCACCGGGGGGCTGTTTTTT.

The chain links TRBV28 to TRBJ2-7; D unresolved. Germline V gene lookup returns CDR1 MDHEN and CDR2 SYDVKM. The CDR3 length is 14 residues. V dropped 2 bases and J dropped 2 bases, with 10 bases sitting between them. The chain's CDR3 is CASSLQVETYEQYF. In DNA, the CDR3 is TGTGCCAGCAGTTTACAGGTCGAAACCTACGAGCAGTACTTC.

This rearrangement joins TRBV7-8 to TRBJ2-5, with 7 positions matching TRBD1. Losses at the gene ends were 5 bases for V and 2 bases for J; bases not matched to a gene: 5. The germline CDR1 and CDR2 sequences are SGHVS and FQNEAQ. The CDR3 runs to 14 residues. The CDR3 spells CASSLDRVQETQYF. CDR3 DNA: TGTGCCAGCAGCCTCGACAGGGTACAAGAGACCCAGTACTTC.